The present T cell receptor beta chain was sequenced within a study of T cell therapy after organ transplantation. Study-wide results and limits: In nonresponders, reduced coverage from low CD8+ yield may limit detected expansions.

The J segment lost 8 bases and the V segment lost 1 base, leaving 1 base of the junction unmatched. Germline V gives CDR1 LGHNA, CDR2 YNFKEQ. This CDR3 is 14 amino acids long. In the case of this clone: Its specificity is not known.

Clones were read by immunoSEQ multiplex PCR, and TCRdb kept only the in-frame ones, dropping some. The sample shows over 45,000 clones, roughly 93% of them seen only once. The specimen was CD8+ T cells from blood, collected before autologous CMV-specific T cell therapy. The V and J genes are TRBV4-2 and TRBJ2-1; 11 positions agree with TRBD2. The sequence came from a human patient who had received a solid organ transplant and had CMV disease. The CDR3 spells CASSQGGLADEQFF. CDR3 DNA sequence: TGTGCCAGCAGCCAAGGGGGACTAGCGGATGAGCAGTTCTTC.